The rows below give T cell receptor beta chains drawn from one sample of a study of cytomegalovirus exposure and HLA in healthy donors. TCRdb's copy holds only in-frame clones and misses some; the assay was immunoSEQ multiplex PCR. In all, the sample yields approximately 80,000 clones. Sample: PBMCs. All receptors derive from a woman aged 30 to 39 in good health and CMV-seronegative. Both conserved end residues are part of each CDR3. The D gene is left open where the match is weak.

d_call	v_call	j_call	cdr3_aa	cdr3_nt
NA	TRBV6-5	TRBJ2-1	CASSRTGNSYNEQFF	TGTGCCAGCAGTCGGACTGGAAATTCCTACAATGAGCAGTTCTTC
NA	TRBV11-2	TRBJ1-3	CASSLDSFRSSGNTIYF	TGTGCCAGCAGCTTAGATAGCTTTAGAAGCTCTGGAAACACCATATATTTT
NA	TRBV11-2	TRBJ2-1	CASSPLDGRRDNEQFF	TGTGCCAGCAGCCCTCTGGACGGGCGGAGGGACAATGAGCAGTTCTTC
NA	TRBV5-1	TRBJ1-1	CASSLATTGNTEAFF	TGCGCCAGCAGCTTGGCCACAACAGGGAACACTGAAGCTTTCTTT
TRBD1	TRBV28	TRBJ2-7	CASSIPGTGFYEQYF	TGTGCCAGCAGTATCCCCGGGACAGGGTTCTACGAGCAGTACTTC
TRBD1	TRBV6-5	TRBJ2-7	CASSSQGAPYEQYF	TGTGCCAGCAGCTCACAGGGGGCCCCCTACGAGCAGTACTTC
TRBD1	TRBV11-2	TRBJ1-1	CASSLTGTAEAFF	TGTGCCAGCAGCCTGACCGGGACAGCTGAAGCTTTCTTT
NA	TRBV4-1	TRBJ1-2	CASSQAFGGEGGYTF	TGCGCCAGCAGCCAAGCTTTCGGAGGCGAAGGAGGCTACACCTTC
TRBD2	TRBV4-2	TRBJ2-7	CASSQVALAGAEQYF	TGTGCCAGCAGCCAAGTAGCACTAGCGGGGGCCGAGCAGTACTTC
TRBD1	TRBV29-1	TRBJ1-2	CSVVGQGGYGYTF	TGCAGCGTTGTTGGACAGGGAGGCTATGGCTACACCTTC
NA	TRBV18	TRBJ1-1	CASSPLSGTEAFF	TGTGCCAGCTCACCACTTTCAGGGACTGAAGCTTTCTTT
TRBD2	TRBV14	TRBJ2-7	CASSLGLARQYF	TGTGCCAGCAGCTTAGGACTAGCCCGACAGTACTTC
TRBD1	TRBV10-3	TRBJ1-2	CAISEGTGVLGYTF	TGTGCCATCAGTGAGGGGACAGGGGTTTTGGGCTACACCTTC
NA	TRBV2	TRBJ1-2	CASSERGTDPSYGYTF	TGTGCCAGCAGTGAGCGGGGGACGGATCCGAGCTATGGCTACACCTTC
TRBD2	TRBV30	TRBJ2-1	CAWKASGRGEQFF	TGTGCCTGGAAAGCTAGCGGGAGGGGTGAGCAGTTCTTC
NA	TRBV6-1	TRBJ2-2	CASSEGGGRTNTGELFF	TGTGCCAGCAGTGAAGGTGGGGGCAGGACGAACACCGGGGAGCTGTTTTTT
TRBD1	TRBV11-2	TRBJ2-5	CASSLGGTVKETQYF	TGTGCCAGCAGCTTAGGAGGGACAGTAAAAGAGACCCAGTACTTC
NA	TRBV5-1	TRBJ2-1	CASSLAGSYNEQFF	TGCGCCAGCAGCTTGGCAGGCAGCTACAATGAGCAGTTCTTC
NA	TRBV7-6	TRBJ2-3	CASSLGPGTDTQYF	TGTGCCAGCAGCTTAGGACCGGGAACAGATACGCAGTATTTT
TRBD1	TRBV29-1	TRBJ1-2	CSAGQSDGYTF	TGCAGCGCGGGACAGTCGGATGGCTACACCTTC
NA	TRBV27	TRBJ2-2	CASRGGDSDVTGELFF	TGTGCCAGCAGGGGGGGAGACTCGGACGTTACCGGGGAGCTGTTTTTT
NA	TRBV6-1	TRBJ2-3	CASSEAVYVADTQYF	TGTGCCAGCAGTGAAGCGGTGTATGTAGCAGATACGCAGTATTTT
TRBD2	TRBV10-3	TRBJ2-7	CAISVGGGRSSAYEQYF	TGTGCCATCAGTGTGGGGGGGGGACGATCCAGCGCCTACGAGCAGTACTTC
NA	TRBV29-1	TRBJ2-5	CSLGRRREIPRCLENQYF	TGCAGCCTAGGTCGGAGGAGGGAGATCCCTAGATGTCTAGAGAACCAGTACTTC